A selection of T cell receptor beta chains follows, all from one sample in a study of shared clonotypes between healthy human individuals. The table came from immunoSEQ multiplex PCR; TCRdb's copy has only in-frame clones and leaves some out. Of some 1.5 million clones in the sample, 95% to 99% are singletons; the top ten hold roughly 0.45%. Sequencing was done on a sample of naive CD4+ T cells sorted from blood. These TCRs come from a man younger than 45 in good health. CDR3s include the opening cysteine and the closing phenylalanine or tryptophan. D genes are given only for firm matches. Not every row has a clone size; where given, it reads once, few, many or a size class.

cdr3_aa cdr3_nt v_call d_call clone_size j_call
CASSLVMGYEQYF TGTGCCAGCAGCTTAGTTATGGGCTACGAGCAGTACTTC TRBV7-2 NA NA TRBJ2-7
CASSSSGLAGSGEQFF TGTGCCAGCAGCTCATCGGGACTAGCGGGATCGGGTGAGCAGTTCTTC TRBV11-3 TRBD2 NA TRBJ2-1
CASSLWGGITYEQYF TGTGCCAGCAGTTTATGGGGAGGGATTACCTACGAGCAGTACTTC TRBV27 TRBD2 once TRBJ2-7
CATSRDRQGFPGELFF TGTGCCACCAGCAGAGATAGGCAGGGGTTTCCCGGGGAGCTGTTTTTT TRBV15 NA NA TRBJ2-2
CASSPGSGSNQPQHF TGTGCCAGCTCACCTGGGTCGGGCAGCAATCAGCCCCAGCATTTT TRBV18 NA NA TRBJ1-5
CASSVGAGTLNTEAFF TGTGCCAGCAGCGTAGGAGCAGGGACCCTCAACACTGAAGCTTTCTTT TRBV9 NA NA TRBJ1-1
CASSEGTGAGELFF TGCGCCAGCAGTGAGGGGACAGGTGCCGGGGAGCTGTTTTTT TRBV10-2 TRBD1 NA TRBJ2-2
CASRRAGGTDTQYF TGTGCCAGCAGGAGGGCAGGGGGCACAGATACGCAGTATTTT TRBV25-1 NA NA TRBJ2-3
CASSPPSWAGYEQYF TGTGCCAGCTCACCACCTTCTTGGGCGGGATACGAGCAGTACTTC TRBV18 NA NA TRBJ2-7
CASSRPGGRAGYTF TGCGCCAGCAGCCGACCAGGGGGGCGGGCTGGCTACACCTTC TRBV4-1 TRBD1 NA TRBJ1-2
CASSPTGPYTGELFF TGCGCCAGCTCGCCGACAGGGCCATACACCGGGGAGCTGTTTTTT TRBV5-1 TRBD1 NA TRBJ2-2
CASSLRNLAGDLYNEQFF TGTGCCAGCAGCTTACGTAATCTAGCGGGAGACCTTTACAATGAGCAGTTCTTC TRBV7-2 TRBD2 NA TRBJ2-1
CASSVGTSGRRGGPETQYF TGTGCCAGCAGTGTTGGGACTAGCGGGAGAAGGGGGGGTCCGGAGACCCAGTACTTC TRBV6-1 TRBD2 NA TRBJ2-5
CSVLRTSDNEQFF TGCAGCGTTCTCCGGACTAGCGACAATGAGCAGTTCTTC TRBV29-1 TRBD2 NA TRBJ2-1
CASSRDGLRTGELFF TGTGCCAGCAGTCGTGACGGACTGAGGACCGGGGAGCTGTTTTTT TRBV7-9 NA NA TRBJ2-2
CASSSQDRVNQPQHF TGTGCCAGCAGCTCACAGGACAGGGTCAATCAGCCCCAGCATTTT TRBV7-8 TRBD1 once TRBJ1-5
CASRDSTGELFF TGTGCCAGCAGGGACTCCACCGGGGAGCTGTTTTTT TRBV6-6 NA NA TRBJ2-2
CASSKLASTDTQYF TGTGCCAGCAGCAAACTAGCGAGCACAGATACGCAGTATTTT TRBV7-2 TRBD2 NA TRBJ2-3
CASSYGRHPFIHEQYF TGTGCCAGCAGTTACGGACGGCACCCATTTATCCACGAGCAGTACTTC TRBV6-6 NA NA TRBJ2-7
CASSLGLRQYEQYF TGTGCCAGCAGCTTGGGACTGAGGCAGTACGAGCAGTACTTC TRBV7-8 NA NA TRBJ2-7
CASSSGVWLASNEQFF TGTGCCAGCAGCTCTGGGGTGTGGCTAGCTAGCAATGAGCAGTTCTTC TRBV7-6 NA NA TRBJ2-1
CASTTGGANVLTF TGTGCCAGCACCACAGGGGGGGCCAACGTCCTGACTTTC TRBV6-1 NA NA TRBJ2-6
CASSLQRVSDEQYF TGCGCCAGCAGCTTGCAGCGGGTCTCGGACGAGCAGTACTTC TRBV5-1 NA NA TRBJ2-7
CASFPRDRGQPQHF TGTGCCAGCTTTCCCCGAGACAGGGGGCAGCCCCAGCATTTT TRBV4-2 TRBD1 NA TRBJ1-5
CASSQKLAGHEQFF TGTGCCAGCAGTCAGAAGCTAGCGGGTCATGAGCAGTTCTTC TRBV27 TRBD2 NA TRBJ2-1
CASSALAGPSTDTQYF TGTGCCAGCAGTGCCTTGGCGGGCCCTAGCACAGATACGCAGTATTTT TRBV6-4 NA NA TRBJ2-3
CAISTTWPPGDTIYF TGTGCCATCAGTACCACATGGCCCCCCGGGGACACCATATATTTT TRBV10-3 NA NA TRBJ1-3
CASSIDLTGVNQPQHF TGTGCCAGTAGTATAGATTTGACAGGGGTAAATCAGCCCCAGCATTTT TRBV19 TRBD1 NA TRBJ1-5
CASSISGRGYNEQFF TGTGCCAGCAGCATCAGCGGGAGAGGGTACAATGAGCAGTTCTTC TRBV28 TRBD2 NA TRBJ2-1
CSVLTGGVLTGELFF TGCAGCGTTCTCACAGGGGGGGTGCTCACCGGGGAGCTGTTTTTT TRBV29-1 NA NA TRBJ2-2
CASKNRADTGELFF TGCGCCAGCAAAAACAGGGCGGACACCGGGGAGCTGTTTTTT TRBV5-1 NA NA TRBJ2-2
CASSLERGDEQYF TGCGCCAGCAGCTTGGAGAGGGGGGACGAGCAGTACTTC TRBV5-1 NA once TRBJ2-7
CASSAPPWRESDTQYF TGTGCCAGCAGCGCACCCCCCTGGCGGGAGTCAGATACGCAGTATTTT TRBV9 TRBD2 NA TRBJ2-3
CASSLVFGATNEKLFF TGTGCCAGCAGCTTAGTGTTTGGTGCAACTAATGAAAAACTGTTTTTT TRBV7-9 NA once TRBJ1-4
CASSLAAGGPSDTQYF TGTGCCAGCAGTTTAGCAGCGGGAGGGCCATCAGATACGCAGTATTTT TRBV28 TRBD2 NA TRBJ2-3
CASSLIAAVNQPQHF TGTGCCAGCAGTTTAATCGCGGCAGTTAATCAGCCCCAGCATTTT TRBV28 NA NA TRBJ1-5
CASGLVGGNEQFF TGTGCTAGTGGTTTGGTAGGGGGAAATGAGCAGTTCTTC TRBV12-5 NA few TRBJ2-1
CASSPLFAGGYEQYF TGTGCCAGCAGCCCTCTGTTCGCGGGAGGCTACGAGCAGTACTTC TRBV7-8 TRBD2 NA TRBJ2-7
CASSQAGSSTDTQYF TGCGCCAGCAGCCAGGCGGGTTCTAGCACAGATACGCAGTATTTT TRBV4-3 NA NA TRBJ2-3
CASSSTQETQYF TGTGCCAGCAGCTCGACCCAAGAGACCCAGTACTTC TRBV5-4 NA NA TRBJ2-5
CASSLDALSYEQYF TGTGCCAGCAGCTTAGATGCCTTGTCCTACGAGCAGTACTTC TRBV7-9 NA few TRBJ2-7
CASSLAGDLYNEQFF TGCGCCAGCAGCCTGGCGGGAGATCTCTACAATGAGCAGTTCTTC TRBV5-1 TRBD2 NA TRBJ2-1
CARSWGGHHRAGGPDTQYF TGTGCCCGCAGCTGGGGGGGGCACCATCGAGCGGGAGGGCCAGATACGCAGTATTTT TRBV9 TRBD2 NA TRBJ2-3
CASSLLGAAQYF TGTGCCAGCAGTTTATTAGGAGCTGCGCAGTATTTT TRBV28 NA NA TRBJ2-3
CASSLTRAGANVLTF TGCGCCAGCAGCTTGACCAGGGCTGGGGCCAACGTCCTGACTTTC TRBV5-1 NA NA TRBJ2-6
CATSRVGGRVNEQFF TGTGCCACCAGCAGAGTGGGCGGGAGAGTCAATGAGCAGTTCTTC TRBV15 TRBD2 NA TRBJ2-1
CASSDISVTYEQYF TGTGCCAGTAGCGACATTAGCGTAACGTACGAGCAGTACTTC TRBV19 NA NA TRBJ2-7
CASSQDRGAGTGDYEQYF TGCGCCAGCAGCCAAGACCGCGGGGCTGGGACAGGGGACTACGAGCAGTACTTC TRBV4-3 TRBD1 NA TRBJ2-7
CASSPAGWEETQYF TGCGCCAGCAGTCCGGCAGGGTGGGAAGAGACCCAGTACTTC TRBV5-1 NA NA TRBJ2-5
CAWSHRGENTIYF TGTGCCTGGAGTCATCGGGGGGAAAACACCATATATTTT TRBV30 NA NA TRBJ1-3
CASSILRDRFNNEQFF TGTGCCAGTAGTATCCTCCGGGACAGGTTCAACAATGAGCAGTTCTTC TRBV19 TRBD1 NA TRBJ2-1
CATLRHSGRADSNEQFF TGTGCCACTCTTCGACACAGCGGGAGGGCAGACTCCAATGAGCAGTTCTTC TRBV27 TRBD2 NA TRBJ2-1
CASSLREFGDNEQFF TGTGCCAGCAGCTTACGGGAGTTTGGTGACAATGAGCAGTTCTTC TRBV2 NA once TRBJ2-1
CASSFLSQETQYF TGTGCCAGCAGCTTTCTTTCTCAAGAGACCCAGTACTTC TRBV7-2 NA NA TRBJ2-5
CASSYPQANGYTF TGTGCCAGCAGTTACCCTCAGGCCAATGGCTACACCTTC TRBV6-6 NA NA TRBJ1-2